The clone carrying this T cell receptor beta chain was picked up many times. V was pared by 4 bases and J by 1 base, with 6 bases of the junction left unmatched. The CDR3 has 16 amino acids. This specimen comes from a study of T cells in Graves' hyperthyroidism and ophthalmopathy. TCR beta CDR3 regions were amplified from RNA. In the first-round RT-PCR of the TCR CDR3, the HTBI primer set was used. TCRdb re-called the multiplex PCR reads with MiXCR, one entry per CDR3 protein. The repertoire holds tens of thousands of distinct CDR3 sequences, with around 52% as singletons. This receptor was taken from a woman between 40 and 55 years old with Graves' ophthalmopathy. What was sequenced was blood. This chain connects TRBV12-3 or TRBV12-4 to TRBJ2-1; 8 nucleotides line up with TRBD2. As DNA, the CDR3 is TGTGCCAGCAGTTCTGTCATAGCGGGGTCCTACAATGAGCAGTTCTTC. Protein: CASSSVIAGSYNEQFF.